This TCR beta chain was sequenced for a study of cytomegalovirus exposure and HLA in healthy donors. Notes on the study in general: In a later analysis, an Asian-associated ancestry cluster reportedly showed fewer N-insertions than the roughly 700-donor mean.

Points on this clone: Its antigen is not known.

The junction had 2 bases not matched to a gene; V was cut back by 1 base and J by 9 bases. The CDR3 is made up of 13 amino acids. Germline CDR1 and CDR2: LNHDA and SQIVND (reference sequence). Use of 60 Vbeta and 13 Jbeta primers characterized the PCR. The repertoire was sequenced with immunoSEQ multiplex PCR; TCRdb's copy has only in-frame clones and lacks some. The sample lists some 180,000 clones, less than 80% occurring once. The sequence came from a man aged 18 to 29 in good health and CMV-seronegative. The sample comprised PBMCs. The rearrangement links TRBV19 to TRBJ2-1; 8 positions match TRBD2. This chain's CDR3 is CASSIVGGGEQFF. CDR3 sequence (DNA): TGTGCCAGTAGTATAGTCGGGGGGGGTGAGCAGTTCTTC. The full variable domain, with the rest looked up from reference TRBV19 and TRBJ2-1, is DGGITQSPKYLFRKEGQNVTLSCEQNLNHDAMYWYRQDPGQGLRLIYYSQIVNDFQKGDIAEGYSVSREKKESFPLTVTSAQKNPTAFYLCASSIVGGGEQFFGPGTRLTVL.